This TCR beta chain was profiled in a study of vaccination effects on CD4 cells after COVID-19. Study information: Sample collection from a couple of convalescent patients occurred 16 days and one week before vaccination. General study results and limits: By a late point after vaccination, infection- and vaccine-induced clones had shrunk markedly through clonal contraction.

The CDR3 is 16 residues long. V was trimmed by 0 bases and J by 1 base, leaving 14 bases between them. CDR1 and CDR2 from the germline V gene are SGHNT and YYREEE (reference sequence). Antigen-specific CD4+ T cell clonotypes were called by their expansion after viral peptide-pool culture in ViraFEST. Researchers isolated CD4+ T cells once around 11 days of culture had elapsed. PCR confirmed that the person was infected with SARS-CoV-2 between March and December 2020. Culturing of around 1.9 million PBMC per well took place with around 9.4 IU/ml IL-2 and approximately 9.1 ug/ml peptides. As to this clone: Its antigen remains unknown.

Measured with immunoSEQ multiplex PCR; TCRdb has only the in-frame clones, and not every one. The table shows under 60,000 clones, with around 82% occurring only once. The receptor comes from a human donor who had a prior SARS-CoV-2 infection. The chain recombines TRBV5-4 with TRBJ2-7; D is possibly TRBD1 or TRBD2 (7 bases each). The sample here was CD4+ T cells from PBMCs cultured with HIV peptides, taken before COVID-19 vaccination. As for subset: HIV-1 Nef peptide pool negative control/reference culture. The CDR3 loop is CASSLVQGGPSYEQYF. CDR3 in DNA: TGTGCCAGCAGCTTGGTCCAGGGGGGGCCATCCTACGAGCAGTACTTC.